This TCR beta chain comes out of a study of T cells in Graves' hyperthyroidism and ophthalmopathy. Study observations and caveats: In blood, most of the thyroid clonotypes expanded above 0.001 were also present.

Worth noting for this clonotype: Antigen: not known. Possible read error: a much larger clone is one base away.

RNA transcripts served as the template for amplifying TCR beta CDR3 regions. Carried out on the TCR CDR3, a first-round RT-PCR used the HTBI primer set. TCRdb ran MiXCR on the multiplex PCR reads and lists one entry per CDR3 protein. The top ten clones hold over 12% of a sample with about 420,000 distinct CDR3 sequences, 15% to 19% of them seen once. Together with thyroid ultrasound, orbital computed tomography, serum thyroxine and TRAb, clinical symptoms were used for diagnoses. The sequence came from a woman in her late teens or twenties with Graves' hyperthyroidism. Sequencing was done on a sample of blood.

The CDR3 coding sequence is TGTGCCATCAGTGGTAGCGGCTACACAGATACGCAGTATTTT. This sequence encodes CAISGSGYTDTQYF. The V gene is TRBV10-3, the J gene TRBJ2-3; TRBD2 might be the D (6 bases). The V end was cut by 4 bases, the J end by 2 bases, with 10 bases between. This CDR3 comprises 14 residues. Germline V gene sequence: CDR1 ENHRY, CDR2 SYGVKD.